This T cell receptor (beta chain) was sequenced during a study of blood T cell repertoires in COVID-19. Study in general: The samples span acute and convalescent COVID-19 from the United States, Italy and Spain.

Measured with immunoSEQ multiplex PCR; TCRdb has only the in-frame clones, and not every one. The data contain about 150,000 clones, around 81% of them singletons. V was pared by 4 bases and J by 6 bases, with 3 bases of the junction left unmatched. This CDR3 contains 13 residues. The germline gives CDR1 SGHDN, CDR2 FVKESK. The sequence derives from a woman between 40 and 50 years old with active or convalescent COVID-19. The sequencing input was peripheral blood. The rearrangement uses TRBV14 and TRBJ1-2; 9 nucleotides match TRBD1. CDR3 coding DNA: TGTGCCAGCAGCCCTCGACAGGGGGATGGCTACACCTTC. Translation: CASSPRQGDGYTF. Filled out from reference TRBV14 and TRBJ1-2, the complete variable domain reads EAGVTQFPSHSVIEKGQTVTLRCDPISGHDNLYWYRRVMGKEIKFLLHFVKESKQDESGMPNNRFLAERTGGTYSTLKVQPAELEDSGVYFCASSPRQGDGYTFGSGTRLTVV.